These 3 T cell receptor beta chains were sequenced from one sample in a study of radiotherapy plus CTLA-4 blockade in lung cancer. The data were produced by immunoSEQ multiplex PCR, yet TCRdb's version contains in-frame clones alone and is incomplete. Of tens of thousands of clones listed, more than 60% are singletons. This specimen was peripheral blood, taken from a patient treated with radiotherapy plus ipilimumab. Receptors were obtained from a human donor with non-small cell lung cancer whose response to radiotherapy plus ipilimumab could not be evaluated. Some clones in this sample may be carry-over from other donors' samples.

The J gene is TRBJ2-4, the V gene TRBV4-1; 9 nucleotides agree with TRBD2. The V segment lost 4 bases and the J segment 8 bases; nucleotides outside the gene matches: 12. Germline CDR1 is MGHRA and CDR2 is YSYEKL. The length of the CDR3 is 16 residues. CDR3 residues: CASSLSFGGGADIQYF. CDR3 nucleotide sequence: TGCGCCAGCAGCCTCTCCTTCGGCGGGGGGGCTGACATTCAGTACTTC.

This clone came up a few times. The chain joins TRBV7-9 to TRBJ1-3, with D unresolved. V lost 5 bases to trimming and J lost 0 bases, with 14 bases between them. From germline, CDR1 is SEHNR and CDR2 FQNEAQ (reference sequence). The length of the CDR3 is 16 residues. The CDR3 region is CASSPVRRSSGNTIYF. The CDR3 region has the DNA TGTGCCAGCAGCCCCGTAAGACGGAGCTCTGGAAACACCATATATTTT.

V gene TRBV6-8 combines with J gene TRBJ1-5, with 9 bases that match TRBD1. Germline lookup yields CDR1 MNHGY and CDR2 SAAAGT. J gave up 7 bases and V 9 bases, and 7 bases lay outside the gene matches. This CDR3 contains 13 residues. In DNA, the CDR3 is TGTGCCAGAAACAGGGGGCTACGGCAGCCCCAGCATTTT. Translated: CARNRGLRQPQHF.